This TCR beta chain was retrieved from a study of T cells of healthy individuals. TCRdb recomputed calls from the 5' RACE reads with MiXCR, one row per CDR3 protein. This table holds around 90,000 distinct CDR3 sequences, roughly 5.1% found once. V lost 0 bases to trimming and J lost 1 base, with 6 bases between them. This CDR3 spans 14 amino acids. CDR1 SGHTA and CDR2 FQGTGA come from the germline V gene. The source of this sequence is a female donor in good health. The rearrangement links TRBV7-3 to TRBJ1-1; D uncertain. This CDR3 reads CASSLTAGNTEAFF. The CDR3 coding sequence is TGTGCCAGCAGCTTAACAGCCGGGAACACTGAAGCTTTCTTT.